Listed below are T cell receptor beta chains from one sample, sequenced in a study of shared clonotypes between healthy human individuals. Only in-frame clones appear in the TCRdb table, and some are missing; sequencing was by immunoSEQ multiplex PCR. The sample shows over a million clones, roughly 95% of them seen only once. Input material: naive CD4+ T cells sorted from blood. The receptors shown here come from a man in his thirties or forties in good health. CDR3s include the opening cysteine and the closing phenylalanine or tryptophan. D genes are given only for firm matches. The size of a clone is reported for some rows only, either as once, few or many, or as a class for expanded clones.

V: TRBV30; size: -; J: TRBJ2-6; D: TRBD1; CDR3: CATTTGSSGANVLTF; DNA: TGTGCCACGACGACAGGGAGCTCTGGGGCCAACGTCCTGACTTTC
V: TRBV23-1; size: -; J: TRBJ2-7; D: -; CDR3: CASSFNPPGLNTYEQYF; DNA: TGCGCCAGCAGTTTCAATCCCCCGGGACTGAATACCTACGAGCAGTACTTC
V: TRBV14; size: -; J: TRBJ2-3; D: -; CDR3: CASSQTGGSRGDTQYF; DNA: TGTGCCAGCAGCCAGACAGGAGGGTCAAGGGGAGATACGCAGTATTTT
V: TRBV7-9; size: -; J: TRBJ1-2; D: TRBD1; CDR3: CASSPPRRGQGFGYTF; DNA: TGTGCCAGCAGCCCACCGAGGCGTGGACAGGGGTTTGGCTACACCTTC
V: TRBV7-8; size: -; J: TRBJ2-7; D: -; CDR3: CASSLGHHGAYEQYF; DNA: TGTGCCAGCAGCTTAGGCCACCATGGGGCCTACGAGCAGTACTTC
V: TRBV11-2; size: -; J: TRBJ2-7; D: -; CDR3: CASSLNSYEQYF; DNA: TGTGCCAGCAGCCTAAACTCCTACGAGCAGTACTTC
V: TRBV2; size: -; J: TRBJ2-2; D: -; CDR3: CASSALGRGFANTGELFF; DNA: TGTGCCAGCAGTGCCCTTGGGAGGGGGTTCGCGAACACCGGGGAGCTGTTTTTT
V: TRBV27; size: -; J: TRBJ1-1; D: TRBD1; CDR3: CASQNRDRGTEAFF; DNA: TGTGCCAGCCAGAACCGGGACAGGGGGACTGAAGCTTTCTTT
V: TRBV5-1; size: -; J: TRBJ2-7; D: -; CDR3: CASSLGNDEQYF; DNA: TGCGCCAGCAGCTTGGGAAATGACGAGCAGTACTTC
V: TRBV4-1; size: -; J: TRBJ1-5; D: -; CDR3: CASPTGRGPALNQPQHF; DNA: TGCGCCAGCCCTACGGGGAGGGGCCCTGCTCTCAATCAGCCCCAGCATTTT
V: TRBV5-1; size: -; J: TRBJ2-1; D: -; CDR3: CASSLERGYEQFF; DNA: TGCGCCAGCAGCTTGGAACGAGGCTATGAGCAGTTCTTC
V: TRBV5-1; size: -; J: TRBJ2-7; D: TRBD1; CDR3: CASSLTGGAAYEQYF; DNA: TGCGCCAGCAGCTTGACAGGGGGCGCTGCGTACGAGCAGTACTTC
V: TRBV10-3; size: -; J: TRBJ1-2; D: TRBD1; CDR3: CAISESMLGTGGSLGGYTF; DNA: TGTGCCATCAGTGAGTCGATGCTCGGGACAGGGGGCTCTTTGGGAGGCTACACCTTC
V: TRBV28; size: -; J: TRBJ2-1; D: TRBD2; CDR3: CASRLLAGSYNEQFF; DNA: TGTGCCAGCAGGTTACTAGCGGGCTCCTACAATGAGCAGTTCTTC
V: TRBV28; size: -; J: TRBJ1-5; D: -; CDR3: CASNWGASNQPQHF; DNA: TGTGCCAGCAATTGGGGAGCCAGCAATCAGCCCCAGCATTTT
V: TRBV6-1; size: once; J: TRBJ1-5; D: -; CDR3: CASSEWSNSNQPQHF; DNA: TGTGCCAGCAGTGAATGGTCAAATAGCAATCAGCCCCAGCATTTT
V: TRBV27; size: -; J: TRBJ1-3; D: -; CDR3: CASSERVGHGNTIYF; DNA: TGTGCCAGCAGTGAACGGGTAGGGCACGGAAACACCATATATTTT
V: TRBV14; size: -; J: TRBJ1-4; D: -; CDR3: CASSRGTNEKLFF; DNA: TGTGCCAGCAGCCGCGGGACGAATGAAAAACTGTTTTTT
V: TRBV4-1; size: -; J: TRBJ2-3; D: TRBD2; CDR3: CASSQEDGLTSETDTQYF; DNA: TGCGCCAGCAGCCAAGAGGACGGGTTGACTAGCGAAACAGATACGCAGTATTTT
V: TRBV18; size: -; J: TRBJ2-7; D: TRBD1; CDR3: CASSPPGQGSYEQYF; DNA: TGTGCCAGCTCTCCACCGGGACAGGGGTCGTACGAGCAGTACTTC
V: TRBV19; size: -; J: TRBJ1-1; D: -; CDR3: CASNQDPGSSEAFF; DNA: TGTGCCAGTAACCAAGACCCGGGGTCAAGTGAAGCTTTCTTT
V: TRBV18; size: -; J: TRBJ1-5; D: TRBD1; CDR3: CASSRDSQARPQHF; DNA: TGTGCCAGCTCGCGGGACAGCCAGGCAAGGCCCCAGCATTTT
V: TRBV10-3; size: -; J: TRBJ2-1; D: TRBD2; CDR3: CAISDSGSSNEQFF; DNA: TGTGCCATCAGTGATAGCGGGAGCAGTAATGAGCAGTTCTTC
V: TRBV13; size: -; J: TRBJ2-7; D: -; CDR3: CASSLGPRAYEQYF; DNA: TGTGCCAGCAGCTTAGGGCCGAGAGCTTACGAGCAGTACTTC
V: TRBV6-5; size: -; J: TRBJ2-7; D: -; CDR3: CASSPNLGSYEQYF; DNA: TGTGCCAGCAGTCCCAACTTGGGCTCCTACGAGCAGTACTTC
V: TRBV7-8; size: -; J: TRBJ2-3; D: -; CDR3: CASTPIRDTQYF; DNA: TGTGCCAGCACCCCGATAAGGGATACGCAGTATTTT
V: TRBV11-2; size: -; J: TRBJ2-1; D: -; CDR3: CASSLDPKVAVNEQFF; DNA: TGTGCCAGCAGCTTAGATCCGAAGGTAGCGGTAAATGAGCAGTTCTTC
V: TRBV10-3; size: -; J: TRBJ1-5; D: -; CDR3: CATAGKNQPQHF; DNA: TGTGCCACCGCGGGGAAAAATCAGCCCCAGCATTTT
V: TRBV7-9; size: -; J: TRBJ2-7; D: TRBD2; CDR3: CASSPPLRTSGIYEQYF; DNA: TGTGCCAGCAGCCCTCCTTTGAGGACTAGCGGGATCTACGAGCAGTACTTC
V: TRBV14; size: once; J: TRBJ2-7; D: TRBD2; CDR3: CASSQVLAGGKAYEQYF; DNA: TGTGCCAGCAGCCAAGTATTAGCGGGAGGGAAAGCCTACGAGCAGTACTTC
V: TRBV6-6; size: -; J: TRBJ2-5; D: -; CDR3: CASTKGYQETQYF; DNA: TGTGCCAGCACCAAGGGGTACCAAGAGACCCAGTACTTC
V: TRBV6-1; size: -; J: TRBJ1-2; D: -; CDR3: CASSQGVNYGYTF; DNA: TGTGCCAGCAGTCAGGGCGTAAACTATGGCTACACCTTC
V: TRBV9; size: -; J: TRBJ2-1; D: -; CDR3: CASSLGVGGINEQFF; DNA: TGTGCCAGCAGCCTCGGGGTAGGGGGGATCAATGAGCAGTTCTTC
V: TRBV6-5; size: -; J: TRBJ1-5; D: -; CDR3: CASSYSPLNQPQHF; DNA: TGTGCCAGCAGTTACAGCCCCCTTAATCAGCCCCAGCATTTT
V: TRBV20-1; size: -; J: TRBJ2-1; D: -; CDR3: CSAWAGNEQFF; DNA: TGCAGTGCTTGGGCCGGCAATGAGCAGTTCTTC
V: TRBV4-1; size: few; J: TRBJ2-7; D: -; CDR3: CASSQDVFSYEQYF; DNA: TGCGCCAGCAGCCAAGATGTGTTCTCCTACGAGCAGTACTTC
V: TRBV10-1; size: once; J: TRBJ2-1; D: -; CDR3: CASSPTLSSYNEQFF; DNA: TGCGCCAGCAGTCCAACGTTATCGTCCTACAATGAGCAGTTCTTC
V: TRBV5-6; size: -; J: TRBJ2-3; D: -; CDR3: CASSLGSTDTQYF; DNA: TGTGCCAGCAGCTTGGGAAGCACAGATACGCAGTATTTT
V: TRBV5-1; size: -; J: TRBJ2-5; D: -; CDR3: CASSIGTARQETQYF; DNA: TGCGCCAGCAGCATTGGGACCGCGAGGCAAGAGACCCAGTACTTC
V: TRBV6-1; size: -; J: TRBJ2-7; D: -; CDR3: CASSESGSYEQYF; DNA: TGTGCCAGCAGTGAATCAGGGAGCTACGAGCAGTACTTC
V: TRBV7-7; size: -; J: TRBJ2-5; D: TRBD2; CDR3: CASSLKTSGYQETQYF; DNA: TGTGCTAGCAGCTTGAAGACTAGCGGTTATCAAGAGACCCAGTACTTC
V: TRBV18; size: -; J: TRBJ2-5; D: -; CDR3: CASSLSYQETQYF; DNA: TGTGCCAGCTCACTTTCGTACCAAGAGACCCAGTACTTC
V: TRBV7-9; size: -; J: TRBJ1-2; D: TRBD1; CDR3: CASRGQGDYGYTF; DNA: TGTGCCAGCAGAGGACAGGGGGACTATGGCTACACCTTC
V: TRBV5-1; size: -; J: TRBJ1-5; D: -; CDR3: CASSLNPGRDQPQHF; DNA: TGCGCCAGCAGCCTAAACCCGGGACGGGATCAGCCCCAGCATTTT
V: TRBV11-2; size: -; J: TRBJ2-7; D: -; CDR3: CASSWSYEQYF; DNA: TGTGCCAGCAGCTGGAGCTACGAGCAGTACTTC
V: TRBV5-5; size: -; J: TRBJ1-5; D: -; CDR3: CASSYDMGQPQHF; DNA: TGTGCCAGCAGTTATGATATGGGTCAGCCCCAGCATTTT
V: TRBV28; size: -; J: TRBJ1-1; D: -; CDR3: CASTWGQNTEAFF; DNA: TGTGCCAGCACGTGGGGGCAGAACACTGAAGCTTTCTTT
V: TRBV5-1; size: -; J: TRBJ2-5; D: TRBD1; CDR3: CASSLLGQGGEETQYF; DNA: TGCGCCAGCAGCTTGCTGGGACAGGGGGGAGAAGAGACCCAGTACTTC
V: TRBV6-5; size: once; J: TRBJ2-3; D: -; CDR3: CASRSLATRMDTQYF; DNA: TGTGCCAGCAGGAGTCTAGCGACTCGAATGGATACGCAGTATTTT
V: TRBV6-5; size: -; J: TRBJ2-7; D: TRBD1; CDR3: CASSYSETGSKEQYF; DNA: TGTGCCAGCAGTTACTCTGAGACAGGGTCGAAAGAGCAGTACTTC
V: TRBV28; size: -; J: TRBJ1-5; D: -; CDR3: CASGDLGRRTDQPQHF; DNA: TGTGCCAGCGGCGACCTTGGGCGGAGGACCGATCAGCCCCAGCATTTT
V: TRBV5-4; size: -; J: TRBJ2-3; D: -; CDR3: CASSSPYADTQYF; DNA: TGTGCCAGCAGCTCCCCTTATGCAGATACGCAGTATTTT
V: TRBV27; size: -; J: TRBJ2-1; D: -; CDR3: CASSLSGGRGGEQFF; DNA: TGTGCCAGCAGTTTATCGGGGGGCAGGGGTGGTGAGCAGTTCTTC
V: TRBV7-2; size: -; J: TRBJ2-7; D: TRBD1; CDR3: CASSQGIWDRVYEQYF; DNA: TGTGCCAGCAGCCAGGGAATCTGGGACAGGGTCTACGAGCAGTACTTC
V: TRBV9; size: -; J: TRBJ2-3; D: TRBD2; CDR3: CASSVYGLAGGHNTDTQYF; DNA: TGTGCCAGCAGCGTCTACGGACTAGCGGGAGGGCACAACACAGATACGCAGTATTTT
V: TRBV11-2; size: -; J: TRBJ2-7; D: TRBD2; CDR3: CASSDGLARARKTYEQYF; DNA: TGTGCCAGCAGCGACGGACTAGCTCGGGCCAGAAAAACTTACGAGCAGTACTTC
V: TRBV10-3; size: -; J: TRBJ1-2; D: -; CDR3: CAISESIFNYGYTF; DNA: TGTGCCATCAGTGAGTCTATCTTTAACTATGGCTACACCTTC
V: TRBV18; size: -; J: TRBJ1-5; D: -; CDR3: CASSLQSRVLNQPQHF; DNA: TGTGCCAGCTCCCTTCAATCCAGGGTGTTGAATCAGCCCCAGCATTTT
V: TRBV5-1; size: -; J: TRBJ2-2; D: -; CDR3: CASSYRTSNTGELFF; DNA: TGCGCCAGCAGCTACAGGACATCGAACACCGGGGAGCTGTTTTTT
V: TRBV5-4; size: -; J: TRBJ2-7; D: TRBD1; CDR3: CASSPGQGDYEQYF; DNA: TGTGCCAGCAGCCCGGGACAGGGGGACTACGAGCAGTACTTC